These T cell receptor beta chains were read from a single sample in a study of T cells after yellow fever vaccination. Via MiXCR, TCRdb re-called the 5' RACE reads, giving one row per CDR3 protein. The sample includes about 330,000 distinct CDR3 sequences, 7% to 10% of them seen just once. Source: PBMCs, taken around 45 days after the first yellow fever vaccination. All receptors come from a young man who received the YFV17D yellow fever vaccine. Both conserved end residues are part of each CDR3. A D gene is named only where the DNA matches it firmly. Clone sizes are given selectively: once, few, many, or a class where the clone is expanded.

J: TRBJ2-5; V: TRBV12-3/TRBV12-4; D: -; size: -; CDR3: CASTLRVSSETQYF; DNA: TGTGCCAGCACCCTCCGAGTATCGTCGGAGACCCAGTACTTC
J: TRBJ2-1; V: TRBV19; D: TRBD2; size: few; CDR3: CASSSLAGVYEQFF; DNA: TGTGCCAGTAGTTCGCTAGCGGGGGTCTATGAGCAGTTCTTC
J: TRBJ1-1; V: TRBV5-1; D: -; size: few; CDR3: CASSSSSRADIGNTEAFF; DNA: TGCGCCAGCAGCTCCTCATCCAGAGCGGACATTGGGAACACTGAAGCTTTCTTT
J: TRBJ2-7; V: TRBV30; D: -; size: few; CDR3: CACQGRIYEQYF; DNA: TGTGCCTGTCAGGGTCGGATTTACGAGCAGTACTTC
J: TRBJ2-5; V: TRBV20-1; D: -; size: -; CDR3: CSARRGLAETQYF; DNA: TGCAGTGCTAGGAGGGGTCTAGCAGAGACCCAGTACTTC
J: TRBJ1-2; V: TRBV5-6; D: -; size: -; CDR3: CASSLLSSYTF; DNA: TGTGCCAGCAGCTTGTTATCGAGCTACACCTTC
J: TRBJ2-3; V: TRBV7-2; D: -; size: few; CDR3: CASSLVSGSTDTQYF; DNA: TGTGCCAGCAGCTTAGTGTCGGGGAGCACAGATACGCAGTATTTT
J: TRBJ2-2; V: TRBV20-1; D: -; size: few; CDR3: CSARVRGGRFTGELFF; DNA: TGCAGTGCTAGAGTTCGCGGGGGCCGATTCACCGGGGAGCTGTTTTTT
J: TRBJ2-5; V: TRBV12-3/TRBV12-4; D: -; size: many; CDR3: CASRPTGRETQYF; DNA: TGTGCCAGCAGGCCGACAGGGAGGGAGACCCAGTACTTC
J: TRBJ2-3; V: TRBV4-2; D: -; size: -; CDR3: CASSPGPGPPSTDTQYF; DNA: TGTGCCAGCAGCCCAGGTCCGGGGCCCCCCAGCACAGATACGCAGTATTTT
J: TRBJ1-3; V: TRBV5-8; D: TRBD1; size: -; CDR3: CASRSTGGGNTIYF; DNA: TGTGCCAGCCGGTCTACAGGGGGTGGAAACACCATATATTTT
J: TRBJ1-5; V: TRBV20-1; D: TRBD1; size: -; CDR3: CSAFDWTGGNQPQHF; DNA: TGCAGTGCTTTCGATTGGACAGGGGGGAATCAGCCCCAGCATTTT
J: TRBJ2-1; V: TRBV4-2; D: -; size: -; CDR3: CASSQDSFTSSYNEQFF; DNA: TGTGCCAGCAGCCAAGATTCCTTTACATCCTCCTACAATGAGCAGTTCTTC